The 14 T cell receptor beta chains below were found in one sample sequenced in a study of T-cell memory formation after mild COVID-19. TCRdb re-analysed the 5' RACE reads in MiXCR, keeping a single row per CDR3 protein. Of more than 300,000 distinct CDR3 sequences in the sample, less than 25% are singletons; the top ten hold 21%. The source material was PBMCs or a T cell subset sorted from them (not recorded which). Receptors were obtained from a man younger than 35 who had mild COVID-19 (a few samples of this study predate the infection). Cell type and time point are not known.

The genes are TRBV30 and TRBJ2-2, with a possible D match to TRBD1 (6 bases). This CDR3 region has 15 residues. Germline CDR1 reads GTSNPN; CDR2 reads SVGIG (reference sequence). V lost 2 bases, J lost 3 bases, and 13 bases lay in between. Written as DNA, the CDR3 is TGTGCCTGGAGTCCCGGACAGTACCACACCGGGGAGCTGTTTTTT. It yields the protein CAWSPGQYHTGELFF.

The rearrangement links TRBV5-1 to TRBJ1-4; D not resolved. From germline, CDR1 is SGHRS and CDR2 YFSETQ. V was shortened by 1 base and J by 7 bases, with 17 bases between the two germline ends. CDR3 length: 16 amino acids. Here the CDR3 reads CASSLQPILIGEKLFF. The CDR3 DNA reads TGCGCCAGCAGCTTGCAGCCGATCCTAATTGGTGAAAAACTGTTTTTT.

This clonotype occurred a few times. The chain links TRBV7-8 to TRBJ1-2; a weak D match, TRBD1 (5 bases). The V gene lost 5 bases and the J gene lost 3 bases, with 16 bases spanning the gap. The germline V gene has CDR1 SGHVS and CDR2 FQNEAQ. CDR3 length: 15 residues. Written as DNA, the CDR3 is TGTGCCAGCAGCCTCCCTAGGGGCGTCGACTATGGCTACACCTTC. This encodes CASSLPRGVDYGYTF. The whole variable domain, remainder taken from reference TRBV7-8 and TRBJ1-2, is GAGVSQSPRYKVAKRGQDVALRCDPISGHVSLFWYQQALGQGPEFLTYFQNEAQLDKSGLPSDRFFAERPEGSVSTLKIQRTQQEDSAVYLCASSLPRGVDYGYTFGSGTRLTVV.

The chain has TRBV12-3 or TRBV12-4 and TRBJ1-5; maybe TRBD1 (5 bases). This CDR3 is built from 17 residues. Trimming removed 2 bases at V and 0 bases at J, with 14 bases between. For the CDR3, the DNA is TGTGCCAGCAGTTTATCATGGGGGGGATATAGCAATCAGCCCCAGCATTTT. This sequence encodes CASSLSWGGYSNQPQHF.

J is TRBJ1-6 and V is TRBV3-1; 7 bases agree with TRBD1. CDR1 is LGHDT, CDR2 YNNKEL, per germline (reference sequence). V shed 5 bases and J 0 bases; nucleotides not matched to a gene: 7. The CDR3 has 17 residues. In DNA form, the CDR3 reads TGTGCCAGCAGCTACCGGGACAGAAGCTCCTATAATTCACCCCTCCACTTT. Residues: CASSYRDRSSYNSPLHF.

The chain joins TRBV3-1 to TRBJ1-4; D is ambiguous. In germline, CDR1 is LGHDT, CDR2 YNNKEL (reference sequence). The V gene lost 0 bases and the J gene lost 13 bases, with 15 bases spanning the gap. There are 14 residues in the CDR3. The CDR3 sequence: CASSQDPRVAPLFF. DNA for the CDR3: TGTGCCAGCAGCCAAGATCCTAGGGTAGCCCCACTGTTTTTT.

This rearrangement joins TRBV5-1 to TRBJ1-1, with a tentative D call TRBD1 (6 bases). The CDR3 is 14 residues long. Trimming took 5 bases from V and 5 from J, leaving 16 bases between them. Germline V lookup: CDR1 SGHRS, CDR2 YFSETQ. The CDR3 DNA follows: TGCGCCAGCAGGGGGACACCCTGGGGTACTGAAGCTTTCTTT. Residues: CASRGTPWGTEAFF.

V is TRBV2 and J is TRBJ2-3; tentative D call: TRBD2 (6 bases). Germline CDR1 reads SNHLY; CDR2 reads FYNNEI. The CDR3 spans 11 residues. Trimming removed 7 bases at V and 9 bases at J, with 11 bases between. This CDR3 reads CASTLAGTQYF. CDR3 coding DNA: TGTGCCAGCACTCTCGCGGGGACGCAGTATTTT.

This clonotype was seen more than once but under ten times. The chain couples TRBV7-9 to TRBJ2-7, with 10 bases lining up with TRBD1. CDR1 and CDR2 (germline): SEHNR, FQNEAQ (reference sequence). This CDR3 comprises 14 residues. Germline trimming cut 5 bases from V and 4 bases from J; bases unmatched to any gene: 5. Here the CDR3 DNA reads TGTGCCAGCAGCGTGGGACAGGGGCAGTACGAGCAGTACTTC. Translating it yields CASSVGQGQYEQYF.

The chain carries TRBV11-2 and TRBJ2-5, with TRBD2 matching over 10 bases. CDR3 length equals 16 residues. Trimming removed 4 bases from V and 5 bases from J; junction bases left unmatched: 10. Germline CDR1 is SGHAT and CDR2 is FQNNGV. CDR3 residues: CASSSTQGLARETQYF. The CDR3, as DNA: TGTGCCAGCAGCTCGACACAGGGACTAGCGAGGGAGACCCAGTACTTC. The whole variable domain, remainder taken from reference TRBV11-2 and TRBJ2-5, is EAGVAQSPRYKIIEKRQSVAFWCNPISGHATLYWYQQILGQGPKLLIQFQNNGVVDDSQLPKDRFSAERLKGVDSTLKIQPAKLEDSAVYLCASSSTQGLARETQYFGPGTRLLVL.

The CDR3 region has the DNA TGTGCCAGCAGTCTAGCCGGGGACAGGGGAGCGCTCGAGCAGTACTTC. Its protein is CASSLAGDRGALEQYF. J is TRBJ2-7 and V is TRBV27; 10 bases match TRBD1. Unmatched junction bases numbered 13, after V lost 5 bases and J lost 6 bases. Germline V lookup: CDR1 MNHEY, CDR2 SMNVEV (reference sequence). The CDR3 covers 16 residues.

The chain links TRBV21-1 to TRBJ2-7; the D call of TRBD1 is as the table states it, not checked on the DNA. TRBV21-1 is a documented pseudogene. The CDR3 extends over 16 amino acids. The CDR3, as DNA: TGTGCCAGCAGCGCGACGCCGAAGTCGACAGGGGTAAAGCAGTACTTC. The encoded protein is CASSATPKSTGVKQYF.

This clonotype has at least ten counts. CDR3 amino acids: CASSLGTDTDTQYF. The CDR3 DNA reads as TGTGCCAGCAGTCTGGGGACAGACACAGATACGCAGTATTTT. V is TRBV12-3 or TRBV12-4 and J is TRBJ2-3, with 7 bases fitting TRBD1. The CDR3 sequence is 14 residues long. V gave up 5 bases and J gave up 2 bases; unmatched junction bases: 4.

This clonotype was recorded a few times. The chain has TRBV7-2 and TRBJ1-1; a possible D gene is TRBD1 (6 bases). CDR1 is SGHTA and CDR2 is FQGNSA in the germline V gene. Trimming shortened V by 3 bases and J by 6 bases, and 14 bases separated the two germline ends. This CDR3 has 14 residues. The DNA for the CDR3 is TGTGCCAGCAGCTTCTGGGGGCGCCGGGCTGAAGCTTTCTTT. Translated, it gives CASSFWGRRAEAFF.